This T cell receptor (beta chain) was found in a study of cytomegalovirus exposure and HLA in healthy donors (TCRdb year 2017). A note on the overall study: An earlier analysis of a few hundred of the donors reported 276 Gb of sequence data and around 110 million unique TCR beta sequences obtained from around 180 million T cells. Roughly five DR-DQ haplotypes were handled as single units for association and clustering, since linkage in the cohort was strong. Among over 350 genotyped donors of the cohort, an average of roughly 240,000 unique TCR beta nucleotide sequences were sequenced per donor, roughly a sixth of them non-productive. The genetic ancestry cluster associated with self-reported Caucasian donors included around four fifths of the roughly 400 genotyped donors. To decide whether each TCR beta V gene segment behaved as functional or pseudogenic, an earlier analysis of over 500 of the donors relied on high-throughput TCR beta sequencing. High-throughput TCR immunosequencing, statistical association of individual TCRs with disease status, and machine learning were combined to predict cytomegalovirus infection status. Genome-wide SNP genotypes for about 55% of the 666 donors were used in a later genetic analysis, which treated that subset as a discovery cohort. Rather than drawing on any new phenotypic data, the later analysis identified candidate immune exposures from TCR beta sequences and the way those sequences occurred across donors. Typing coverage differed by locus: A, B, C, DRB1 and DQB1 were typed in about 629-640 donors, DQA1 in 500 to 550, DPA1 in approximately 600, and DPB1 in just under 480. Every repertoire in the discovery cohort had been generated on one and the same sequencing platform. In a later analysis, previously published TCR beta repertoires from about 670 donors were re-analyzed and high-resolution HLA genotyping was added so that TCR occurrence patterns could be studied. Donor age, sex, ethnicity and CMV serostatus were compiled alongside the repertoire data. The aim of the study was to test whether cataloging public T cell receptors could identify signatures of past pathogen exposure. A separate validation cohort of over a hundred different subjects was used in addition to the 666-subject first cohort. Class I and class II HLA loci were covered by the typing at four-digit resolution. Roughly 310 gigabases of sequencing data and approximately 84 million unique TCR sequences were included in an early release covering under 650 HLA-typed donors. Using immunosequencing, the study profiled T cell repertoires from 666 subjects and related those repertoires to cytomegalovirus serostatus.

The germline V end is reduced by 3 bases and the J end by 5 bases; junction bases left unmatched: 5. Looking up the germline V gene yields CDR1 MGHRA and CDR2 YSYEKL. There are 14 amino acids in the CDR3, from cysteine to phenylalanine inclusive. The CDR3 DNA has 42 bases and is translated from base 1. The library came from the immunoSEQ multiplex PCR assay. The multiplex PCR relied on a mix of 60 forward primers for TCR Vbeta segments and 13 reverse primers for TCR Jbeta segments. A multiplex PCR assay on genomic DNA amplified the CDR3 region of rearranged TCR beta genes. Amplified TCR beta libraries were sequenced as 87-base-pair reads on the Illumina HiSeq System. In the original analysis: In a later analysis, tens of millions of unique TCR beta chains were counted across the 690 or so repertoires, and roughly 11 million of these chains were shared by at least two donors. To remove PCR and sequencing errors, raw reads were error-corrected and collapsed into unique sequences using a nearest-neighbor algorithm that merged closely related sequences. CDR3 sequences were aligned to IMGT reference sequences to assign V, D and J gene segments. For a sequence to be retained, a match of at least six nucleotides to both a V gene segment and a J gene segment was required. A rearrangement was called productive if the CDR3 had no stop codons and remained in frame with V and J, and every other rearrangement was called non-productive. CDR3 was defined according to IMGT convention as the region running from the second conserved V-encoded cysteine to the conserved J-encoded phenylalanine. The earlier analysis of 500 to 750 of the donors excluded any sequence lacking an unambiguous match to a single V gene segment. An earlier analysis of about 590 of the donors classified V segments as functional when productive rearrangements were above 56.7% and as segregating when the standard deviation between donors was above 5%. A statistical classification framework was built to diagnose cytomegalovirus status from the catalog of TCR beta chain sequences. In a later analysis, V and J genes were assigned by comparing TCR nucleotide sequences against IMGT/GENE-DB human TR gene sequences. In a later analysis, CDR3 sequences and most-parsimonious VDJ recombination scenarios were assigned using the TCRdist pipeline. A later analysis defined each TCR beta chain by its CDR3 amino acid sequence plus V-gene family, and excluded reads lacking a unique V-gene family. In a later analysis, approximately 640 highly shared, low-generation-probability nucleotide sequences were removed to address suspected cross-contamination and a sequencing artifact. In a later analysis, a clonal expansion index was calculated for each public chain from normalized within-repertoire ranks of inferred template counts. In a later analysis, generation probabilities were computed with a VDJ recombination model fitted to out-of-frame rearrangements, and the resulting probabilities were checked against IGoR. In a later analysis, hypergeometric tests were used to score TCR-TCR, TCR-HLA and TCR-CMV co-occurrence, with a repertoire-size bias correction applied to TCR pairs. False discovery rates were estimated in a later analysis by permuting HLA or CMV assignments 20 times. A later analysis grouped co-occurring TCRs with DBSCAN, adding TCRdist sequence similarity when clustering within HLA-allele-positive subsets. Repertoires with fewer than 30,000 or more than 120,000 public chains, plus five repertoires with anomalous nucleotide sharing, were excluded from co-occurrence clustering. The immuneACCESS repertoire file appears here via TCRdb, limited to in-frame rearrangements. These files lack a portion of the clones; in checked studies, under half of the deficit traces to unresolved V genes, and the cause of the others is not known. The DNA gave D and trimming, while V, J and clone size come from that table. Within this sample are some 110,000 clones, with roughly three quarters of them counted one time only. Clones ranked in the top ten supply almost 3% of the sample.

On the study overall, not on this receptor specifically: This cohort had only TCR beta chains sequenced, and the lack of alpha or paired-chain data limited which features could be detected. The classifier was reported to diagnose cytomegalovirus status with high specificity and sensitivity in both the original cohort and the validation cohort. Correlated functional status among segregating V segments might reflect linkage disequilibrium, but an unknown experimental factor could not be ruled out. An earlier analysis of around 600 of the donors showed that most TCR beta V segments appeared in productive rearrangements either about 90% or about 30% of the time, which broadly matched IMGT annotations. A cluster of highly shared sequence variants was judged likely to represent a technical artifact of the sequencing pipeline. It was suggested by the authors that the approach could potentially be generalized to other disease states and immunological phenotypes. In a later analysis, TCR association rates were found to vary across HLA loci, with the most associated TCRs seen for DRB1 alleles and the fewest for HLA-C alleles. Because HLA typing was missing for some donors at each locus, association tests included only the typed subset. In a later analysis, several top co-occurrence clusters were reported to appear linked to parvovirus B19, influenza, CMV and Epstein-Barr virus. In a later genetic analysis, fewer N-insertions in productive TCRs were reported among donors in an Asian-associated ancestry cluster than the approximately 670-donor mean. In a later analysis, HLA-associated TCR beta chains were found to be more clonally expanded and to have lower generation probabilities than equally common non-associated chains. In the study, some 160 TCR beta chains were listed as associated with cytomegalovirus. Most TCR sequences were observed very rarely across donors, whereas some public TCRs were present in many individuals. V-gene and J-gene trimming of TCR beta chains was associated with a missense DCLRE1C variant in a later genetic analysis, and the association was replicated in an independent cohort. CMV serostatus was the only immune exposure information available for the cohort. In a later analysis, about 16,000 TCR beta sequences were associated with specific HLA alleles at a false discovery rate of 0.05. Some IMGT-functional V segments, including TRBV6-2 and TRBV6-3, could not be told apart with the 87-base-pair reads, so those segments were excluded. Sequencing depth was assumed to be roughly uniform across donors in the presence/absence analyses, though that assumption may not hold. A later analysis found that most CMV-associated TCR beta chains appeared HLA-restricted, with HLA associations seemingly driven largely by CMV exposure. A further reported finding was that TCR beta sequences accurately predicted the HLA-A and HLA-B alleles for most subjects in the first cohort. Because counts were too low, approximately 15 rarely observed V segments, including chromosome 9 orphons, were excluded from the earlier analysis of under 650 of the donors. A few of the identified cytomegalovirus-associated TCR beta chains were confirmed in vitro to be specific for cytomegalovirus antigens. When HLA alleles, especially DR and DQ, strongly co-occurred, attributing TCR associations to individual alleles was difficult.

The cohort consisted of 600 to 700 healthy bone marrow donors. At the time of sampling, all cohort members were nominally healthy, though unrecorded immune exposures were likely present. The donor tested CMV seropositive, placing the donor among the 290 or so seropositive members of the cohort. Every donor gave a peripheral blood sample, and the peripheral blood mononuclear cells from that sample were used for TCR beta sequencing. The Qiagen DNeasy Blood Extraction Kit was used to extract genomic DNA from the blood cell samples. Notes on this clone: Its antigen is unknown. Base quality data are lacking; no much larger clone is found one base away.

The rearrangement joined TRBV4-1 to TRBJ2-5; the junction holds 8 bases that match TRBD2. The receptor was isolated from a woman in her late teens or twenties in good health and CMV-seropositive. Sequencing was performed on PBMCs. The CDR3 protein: CASSHGLAGETQYF. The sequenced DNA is TGCGCCAGCAGCCACGGACTAGCCGGGGAGACCCAGTACTTC.